These 27 T cell receptor beta chains were sequenced from one sample in a study of CD8 T cells in Susac syndrome. Roughly 0.5 to 1 ug RNA was reverse transcribed with random hexamers. TCRdb independently ran MiXCR on the immunoSEQ multiplex PCR reads; one entry per CDR3 protein. The sample carries 250,000 to 300,000 distinct CDR3 sequences, 70% to 90% recorded once. Specimen: CD8+ T cells from PBMCs. Receptors originate from a human donor with multiple sclerosis.

J is TRBJ2-1 and V is TRBV2, with TRBD2 matching 7 bases. The germline gives CDR1 SNHLY, CDR2 FYNNEI. CDR3 length: 13 residues. Losses at the gene ends were 8 bases for V and 0 bases for J; bases not matched to a gene: 1. DNA for the CDR3: TGTGCCAGCGGGAGGGCCTCCTACAATGAGCAGTTCTTC. Amino acids: CASGRASYNEQFF.

The rearrangement joins TRBV28 to TRBJ2-1; TRBD1 might be the D (5 bases). V was shortened by 4 bases and J by 8 bases, with 30 bases between the two germline ends. There are 19 residues in the CDR3. CDR1 MDHEN and CDR2 SYDVKM come from the germline V gene. CDR3 bases: TGTGCCAGCAGTTCCCAGCCCCACTCGCGGCCTAAGGGGTACGATGAGCAGTTCTTC. Translation: CASSSQPHSRPKGYDEQFF.

The chain recombines TRBV11-2 with TRBJ2-6; possible D gene TRBD1, 6 bases. V lost 10 bases, J lost 0 bases, and 19 bases lay in between. The CDR3 extends over 17 amino acids. Looked up from germline, CDR1 is SGHAT and CDR2 is FQNNGV. The CDR3 region is CATGPGHGSSGANVLTF. In DNA form, the CDR3 reads TGTGCCACCGGCCCGGGACACGGAAGCTCTGGGGCCAACGTCCTGACTTTC.

DNA for the CDR3: TGTGCCAGCAGCCCCTCTCCCTCCTACGAGCAGTACTTC. It is translated as CASSPSPSYEQYF. The chain links TRBV11-2 to TRBJ2-7; D call uncertain. Deletions cut 5 bases from V and 0 bases from J, with 8 bases between. The CDR3 is made up of 13 amino acids. Germline CDR1 and CDR2: SGHAT and FQNNGV.

As regards this clonotype: The conserved phenylalanine or tryptophan is not found at the CDR3 terminus, so this likely reflects a read error. V and J are TRBV7-8 and TRBJ1-1, with TRBD1 as a possible D gene (5 bases). The germline V and J ends were trimmed by 4 bases and 0 bases, with 12 bases remaining between them. The CDR3 loop spans 15 amino acids. Per germline, CDR1 SGHVS and CDR2 FQNEAQ. CDR3 loop: CASSSVGGMNTEAFL. The DNA for the CDR3 is TGTGCCAGCAGCTCCGTTGGGGGAATGAACACTGAAGCTTTCCTT.

This rearrangement joins TRBV27 to TRBJ2-7; the D is unclear. V was cut by 5 bases and J by 2 bases, with 19 bases left in between. Germline V CDR1 and CDR2: MNHEY, SMNVEV (reference sequence). This CDR3 comprises 16 residues. The CDR3 is CASSASAGVTPYEQYF. The CDR3 DNA follows: TGTGCCAGCAGTGCATCGGCAGGCGTCACCCCCTACGAGCAGTACTTC.

The CDR3 region has the DNA TGTGCCAGCAGCCTAGAGGGGACTCCACGACGGGATAATGAGCAGTTCTTC. Translated, it gives CASSLEGTPRRDNEQFF. This chain connects TRBV7-9 to TRBJ2-1; D may be TRBD2 (6 bases). Trimming took 5 bases from V and 7 from J, leaving 24 bases between them. CDR3 length: 17 residues. Germline-derived CDR1 and CDR2 are SEHNR and FQNEAQ (reference sequence).

The chain combines TRBV11-2 with TRBJ2-1; 10 bases map to TRBD2. Looked up from germline, CDR1 is SGHAT and CDR2 is FQNNGV. The CDR3 length is 15 residues. The V gene end was trimmed by 5 bases and the J gene end by 7 bases; junction bases not matched to a gene: 8. The CDR3 DNA follows: TGTGCCAGCAGCCCTAAGCGGGAGGGCCGGAATGAGCAGTTCTTC. Translation gives CASSPKREGRNEQFF. The complete variable domain, with remaining parts taken from reference TRBV11-2 and TRBJ2-1, reads EAGVAQSPRYKIIEKRQSVAFWCNPISGHATLYWYQQILGQGPKLLIQFQNNGVVDDSQLPKDRFSAERLKGVDSTLKIQPAKLEDSAVYLCASSPKREGRNEQFFGPGTRLTVL.

The chain has TRBV7-9 and TRBJ2-7; the match to TRBD2 covers 7 bases. Germline CDR1 is SEHNR and CDR2 is FQNEAQ (reference sequence). Trimming removed 5 bases from V and 1 base from J; junction bases left unmatched: 8. The CDR3 is 15 residues long. The chain's CDR3 is CASSGTGTTSYEQYF. DNA of the CDR3: TGTGCCAGCAGCGGAACCGGGACTACATCCTACGAGCAGTACTTC.

In this sample, this clonotype turned up a few times. The rearrangement uses TRBV5-1 and TRBJ2-2; D perhaps matches TRBD1 (6 bases). V was shortened by 3 bases and J by 7 bases, with 22 bases between the two germline ends. Germline V CDR1 and CDR2: SGHRS, YFSETQ. This CDR3 comprises 17 residues. CDR3 coding DNA: TGCGCCAGCAGCTCCGTTGGCAGGGGCTTACATAGCGGGGAGCTGTTTTTT. Encoded protein: CASSSVGRGLHSGELFF. Variable domain in full (rest from reference TRBV5-1 and TRBJ2-2): KAGVTQTPRYLIKTRGQQVTLSCSPISGHRSVSWYQQTPGQGLQFLFEYFSETQRNKGNFPGRFSGRQFSNSRSEMNVSTLELGDSALYLCASSSVGRGLHSGELFFGEGSRLTVL.

This chain links TRBV9 with TRBJ1-1, with D possibly being TRBD1 (5 bases). Germline V lookup: CDR1 SGDLS, CDR2 YYNGEE. Trimming pared 3 bases from V and 7 bases from J, leaving 19 bases between. The CDR3 spans 15 residues. For the CDR3, the DNA is TGTGCCAGCAGCGCCGGGACGGAAGTGGTCCATGAAGCTTTCTTT. It codes for CASSAGTEVVHEAFF.

The chain is built from TRBV5-6 and TRBJ1-2, with D possibly matching TRBD1 (5 bases). This CDR3 has 14 residues. Looked up from germline, CDR1 is SGHDT and CDR2 is YYEEEE. V was cut by 4 bases and J by 7 bases, with 17 bases left in between. The CDR3 sequence is CASSRGRGGTGYTF. CDR3 in DNA: TGTGCCAGCAGCCGGGGACGCGGGGGTACTGGCTACACCTTC.

The chain carries TRBV11-2 and TRBJ1-3; a weak D match, TRBD1 (6 bases). This CDR3 has 15 residues. Germline CDR1 SGHAT, CDR2 FQNNGV. Deletions cut 5 bases from V and 2 bases from J, with 13 bases between. CDR3 coding DNA: TGTGCCAGCAGCACCTGGGACAATCCTGGAAACACCATATATTTT. It codes for CASSTWDNPGNTIYF.

The J gene is TRBJ1-1, the V gene TRBV7-9; possible D gene TRBD1, 5 bases. The CDR3 totals 15 residues. Trimming took 5 bases from V and 0 from J, leaving 13 bases between them. Per the germline V gene, CDR1 is SEHNR and CDR2 is FQNEAQ (reference sequence). Here the CDR3 reads CASSPSQGMNTEAFF. In nucleotides, the CDR3 is TGTGCCAGCAGCCCATCGCAGGGCATGAACACTGAAGCTTTCTTT.

The CDR3 DNA reads as TGCAGCGTTGCAGACGCAAGGCCCTCCTCTGGAAACACCATATATTTT. It is translated as CSVADARPSSGNTIYF. The rearrangement links TRBV29-1 to TRBJ1-3; D ambiguous. The CDR3 contains 16 residues. Germline V lookup: CDR1 SQVTM, CDR2 ANQGSEA. V was cut by 4 bases and J by 0 bases, with 16 bases left in between.

V and J are TRBV9 and TRBJ2-4; TRBD2 matches 14 bases. Germline assignment: CDR1 SGDLS and CDR2 YYNGEE. The V segment lost 0 bases and the J segment 3 bases; nucleotides outside the gene matches: 11. CDR3 size: 20 residues. CDR3 nucleotide sequence: TGTGCCAGCAGCGTAGCGCCGGGACTAGCGGGAGTATTTAGCAAAAACATTCAGTACTTC. Translated, it gives CASSVAPGLAGVFSKNIQYF.

This clonotype has a handful of counts. The chain's CDR3 is CAFTYAGSNNEQFF. In DNA, the CDR3 is TGTGCCTTCACCTACGCGGGTAGCAACAATGAGCAGTTCTTC. This chain connects TRBV30 to TRBJ2-1; D may be TRBD2 (5 bases). Germline assignment: CDR1 GTSNPN and CDR2 SVGIG (reference sequence). V lost 7 bases and J lost 5, with 18 bases in between. CDR3 length: 14 amino acids.

For this clonotype: At one boundary the junction diverges from the germline segment, which might be a read error. CDR3 bases: TGTGCCAGCAGCGTAGACATCGGCTCTGGAGACACCATATATTTT. This sequence encodes CASSVDIGSGDTIYF. The chain joins TRBV9 to TRBJ1-3; D not certain. Germline CDR1 is SGDLS and CDR2 is YYNGEE. The CDR3 loop spans 15 amino acids.

This CDR3 is CSARAPDRVAYGYTF. The CDR3 coding sequence is TGCAGTGCTAGAGCTCCCGACAGGGTGGCCTATGGCTACACCTTC. The chain carries TRBV20-1 and TRBJ1-2; 7 bases align to TRBD1. V lost 1 base to trimming and J lost 4 bases; unmatched junction nucleotides: 9. CDR3 size: 15 residues. Germline lookup yields CDR1 DFQATT and CDR2 SNEGSKA (reference sequence).

This clonotype was seen more than once but under ten times. The rearrangement joins TRBV6-2 or TRBV6-3 to TRBJ1-1; D is perhaps TRBD1 (6 bases). Germline CDR1 is MNHEY and CDR2 is SVGEGT. The CDR3 extends over 14 amino acids. The V gene lost 6 bases and the J gene lost 0 bases, with 11 bases spanning the gap. Here the CDR3 reads CASSLDSLNTEAFF. The DNA of the CDR3 is TGTGCCAGCAGCCTGGACAGCCTGAACACTGAAGCTTTCTTT.

This sequence joins TRBV6-5 and TRBJ2-1; D possibly corresponds to TRBD2 (6 bases). V was shortened by 0 bases and J by 8 bases, with 11 bases between the two germline ends. The germline gives CDR1 MNHEY, CDR2 SVGAGI. This CDR3 comprises 14 residues. The CDR3 loop reads CASSYSAASDEQFF. The CDR3 nucleotides read TGTGCCAGCAGTTACTCGGCGGCTAGCGATGAGCAGTTCTTC.

The chain joins TRBV5-5 to TRBJ2-3; D not certain. The CDR3 is made up of 14 amino acids. In germline, CDR1 is SGHKS, CDR2 YYEKEE (reference sequence). V lost 1 base, J lost 0 bases, and 6 bases lay in between. The CDR3 is CASSLPLSTDTQYF. The CDR3 nucleotides read TGTGCCAGCAGCTTGCCCCTTAGCACAGATACGCAGTATTTT.

This clonotype was seen once. This chain links TRBV20-1 with TRBJ2-7; TRBD1 or TRBD2 may be the D gene (6 bases each). The CDR3 loop spans 13 amino acids. The V end was cut by 5 bases, the J end by 8 bases, with 19 bases between. CDR1 is DFQATT, CDR2 SNEGSKA, per germline (reference sequence). The CDR3: CSAGGGTPGKQYF. The CDR3 nucleotides read TGCAGTGCTGGGGGCGGGACTCCGGGGAAGCAGTACTTC.

This chain links TRBV16 with TRBJ1-5; unclear D gene. Germline values: CDR1 KGHSY, CDR2 FQNENV. V lost 4 bases, J lost 4 bases, and 14 bases lay in between. This CDR3 contains 15 residues. The CDR3 sequence is CASSPTRGWNQPQHF. CDR3 DNA sequence: TGTGCCAGCAGCCCAACGCGGGGTTGGAATCAGCCCCAGCATTTT.

This clonotype has only one observation. The rearrangement joins TRBV11-2 to TRBJ2-7; maybe TRBD1 (5 bases). The CDR3 is made up of 14 amino acids. Germline loops: CDR1 SGHAT, CDR2 FQNNGV. The V and J ends lost 1 base and 2 bases respectively, with 9 bases between them. CDR3: CASSLVSGPYEQYF. CDR3 bases: TGTGCCAGCAGCTTAGTTTCAGGGCCCTACGAGCAGTACTTC.

The chain uses TRBV5-1 and TRBJ2-7; a possible D gene is TRBD2 (6 bases). The CDR3 runs 14 residues. The germline V and J ends were trimmed by 0 bases and 6 bases, with 13 bases remaining between them. Germline V gene data show CDR1 as SGHRS and CDR2 as YFSETQ. The CDR3 loop is CASSLAGGGSEQYF. The CDR3 region has the DNA TGCGCCAGCAGCTTGGCAGGCGGAGGGTCCGAGCAGTACTTC.

This clonotype showed up just once. The J gene is TRBJ1-2, the V gene TRBV6-2 or TRBV6-3; no reliable D call. The CDR3 sequence is 14 residues long. The ends were cut back, 0 bases at V and 3 bases at J, with 8 bases in the middle. Germline V CDR1 and CDR2: MNHEY, SVGEGT. The CDR3 coding sequence is TGTGCCAGCAGTTACTCAACGGACCACTATGGCTACACCTTC. This codes for CASSYSTDHYGYTF.